These 8 T cell receptor beta chains were sequenced from one sample in a study of T cell responses to AZD1222 COVID-19 vaccine. Clones were sequenced by immunoSEQ multiplex PCR, and TCRdb holds only the in-frame ones, with some missing. In the table there are 110,000 to 150,000 clones, more than 75% of which are singletons. The source material was peripheral blood, sampled 28 days after the second AZD1222 dose. The receptors derive from an adult who received the AZD1222 COVID-19 vaccine.

The chain is built from TRBV28 and TRBJ2-1, with TRBD1 as a possible D gene (5 bases). This CDR3 comprises 13 residues. Germline-derived CDR1 and CDR2 are MDHEN and SYDVKM. The V and J ends lost 8 bases and 0 bases respectively, with 8 bases between them. CDR3 loop: CASQGPSYNEQFF. The CDR3 nucleotides read TGTGCCAGCCAGGGTCCCTCCTACAATGAGCAGTTCTTC.

This clone was counted a few times. The J gene is TRBJ1-1, the V gene TRBV11-2; D remains unclear. V was clipped by 2 bases and J by 3 bases, with 4 bases between them. Germline CDR1 SGHAT, CDR2 FQNNGV. The CDR3 covers 12 residues. The CDR3 region is CASSLSDTEAFF. The DNA for the CDR3 is TGTGCCAGCAGCTTAAGTGACACTGAAGCTTTCTTT.

CDR3 region: CASSGNRELSEAFF. The DNA for the CDR3 is TGCGCCAGCAGTGGGAACAGGGAACTAAGTGAAGCTTTCTTT. The rearrangement uses TRBV10-1 and TRBJ1-1; weak D call: TRBD1 (6 bases). V lost 4 bases, J lost 7 bases, and 16 bases lay in between. From germline, CDR1 is WNHNN and CDR2 SYGVQD (reference sequence). This CDR3 region has 14 residues.

This clone was detected only once. The CDR3: CASSLTRFGTDTQYF. Here the CDR3 DNA reads TGTGCCAGTAGTCTAACGCGGTTTGGCACAGATACGCAGTATTTT. The chain recombines TRBV19 with TRBJ2-3, with no clear D. The germline V gene has CDR1 LNHDA and CDR2 SQIVND (reference sequence). The CDR3 length is 15 residues. Trimming removed 5 bases at V and 1 base at J, with 13 bases between.

This clone was seen just once. This chain links TRBV27 with TRBJ2-1; a weak D match, TRBD2 (5 bases). With 6 bases removed from V and 3 bases from J, the gap between germline ends came to 9 bases. The CDR3 sequence is 13 residues long. Germline assignment: CDR1 MNHEY and CDR2 SMNVEV (reference sequence). The chain's CDR3 is CASSSRGYNEQFF. The DNA of the CDR3 is TGTGCCAGCAGCAGCCGGGGCTACAATGAGCAGTTCTTC.

The chain has TRBV2 and TRBJ1-5, with D possibly TRBD1 on 5 matching bases. The length of the CDR3 is 13 residues. With 7 bases removed from V and 2 bases from J, the gap between germline ends came to 9 bases. CDR1 SNHLY and CDR2 FYNNEI come from the germline V gene. CDR3 sequence: CASTGGGNQPQHF. The CDR3 nucleotides read TGTGCCAGCACGGGGGGAGGCAATCAGCCCCAGCATTTT. The full variable domain, completed using reference TRBV2 and TRBJ1-5, is EPEVTQTPSHQVTQMGQEVILRCVPISNHLYFYWYRQILGQKVEFLVSFYNNEISEKSEIFDDQFSVERPDGSNFTLKIRSTKLEDSAMYFCASTGGGNQPQHFGDGTRLSIL.

This rearrangement joins TRBV28 to TRBJ2-7, with unresolved D. CDR3 length: 14 amino acids. CDR1 and CDR2 (germline): MDHEN, SYDVKM. V was cut by 8 bases and J by 0 bases, with 14 bases left in between. CDR3 nucleotide sequence: TGTGCCAGCCTCAGGAGCGCACACTCCTACGAGCAGTACTTC. It encodes CASLRSAHSYEQYF.

The V gene is TRBV28, the J gene TRBJ1-3, with 8 bases aligning to TRBD1. CDR1 MDHEN and CDR2 SYDVKM come from the germline V gene. The CDR3 consists of 14 residues. V lost 8 bases to trimming and J lost 4 bases; unmatched junction nucleotides: 7. CDR3 coding DNA: TGTGCCAGCGCCCCAGGGGGCTCGGGAAACACCATATATTTT. Amino acids: CASAPGGSGNTIYF.